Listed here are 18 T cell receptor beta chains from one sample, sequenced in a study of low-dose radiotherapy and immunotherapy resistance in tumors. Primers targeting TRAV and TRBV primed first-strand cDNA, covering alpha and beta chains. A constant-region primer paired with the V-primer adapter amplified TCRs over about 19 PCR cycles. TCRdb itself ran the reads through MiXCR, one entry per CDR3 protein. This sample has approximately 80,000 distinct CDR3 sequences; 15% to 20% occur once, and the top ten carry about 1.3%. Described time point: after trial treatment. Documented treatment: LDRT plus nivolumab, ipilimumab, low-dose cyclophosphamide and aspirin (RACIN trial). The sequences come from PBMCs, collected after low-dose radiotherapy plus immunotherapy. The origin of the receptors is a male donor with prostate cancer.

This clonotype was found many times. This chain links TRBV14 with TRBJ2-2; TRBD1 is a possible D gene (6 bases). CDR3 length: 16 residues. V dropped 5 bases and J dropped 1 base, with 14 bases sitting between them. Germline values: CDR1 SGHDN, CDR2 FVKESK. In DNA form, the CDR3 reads TGTGCCAGCAGCGGACACAGGGAGAGGAACACCGGGGAGCTGTTTTTT. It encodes CASSGHRERNTGELFF. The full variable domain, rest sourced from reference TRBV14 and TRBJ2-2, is EAGVTQFPSHSVIEKGQTVTLRCDPISGHDNLYWYRRVMGKEIKFLLHFVKESKQDESGMPNNRFLAERTGGTYSTLKVQPAELEDSGVYFCASSGHRERNTGELFFGEGSRLTVL.

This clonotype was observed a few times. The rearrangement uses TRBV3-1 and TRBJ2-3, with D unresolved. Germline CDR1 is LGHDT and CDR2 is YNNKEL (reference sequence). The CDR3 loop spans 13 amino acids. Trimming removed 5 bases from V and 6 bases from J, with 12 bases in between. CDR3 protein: CASSRAPGDTQYF. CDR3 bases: TGTGCCAGCAGCAGGGCCCCCGGGGATACGCAGTATTTT.

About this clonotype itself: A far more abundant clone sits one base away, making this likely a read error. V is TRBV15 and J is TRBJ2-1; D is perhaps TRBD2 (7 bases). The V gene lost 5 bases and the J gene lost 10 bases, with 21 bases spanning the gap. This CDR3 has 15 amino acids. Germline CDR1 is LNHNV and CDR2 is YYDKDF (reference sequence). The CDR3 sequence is CATSARRGGPYEQFF. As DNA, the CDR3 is TGTGCCACCAGCGCTAGGAGGGGGGGGCCCTACGAGCAGTTCTTC.

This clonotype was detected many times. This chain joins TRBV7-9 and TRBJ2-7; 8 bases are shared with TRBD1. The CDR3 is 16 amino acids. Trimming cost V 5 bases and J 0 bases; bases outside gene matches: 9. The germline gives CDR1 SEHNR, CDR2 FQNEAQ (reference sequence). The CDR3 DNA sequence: TGTGCCAGCAGCCATGACAGGGGCCTAAGCTCCTACGAGCAGTACTTC. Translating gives CASSHDRGLSSYEQYF. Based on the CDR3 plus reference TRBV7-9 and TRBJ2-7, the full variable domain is DTGVSQNPRHKITKRGQNVTFRCDPISEHNRLYWYRQTLGQGPEFLTYFQNEAQLEKSRLLSDRFSAERPKGSFSTLEIQRTEQGDSAMYLCASSHDRGLSSYEQYFGPGTRLTVT.

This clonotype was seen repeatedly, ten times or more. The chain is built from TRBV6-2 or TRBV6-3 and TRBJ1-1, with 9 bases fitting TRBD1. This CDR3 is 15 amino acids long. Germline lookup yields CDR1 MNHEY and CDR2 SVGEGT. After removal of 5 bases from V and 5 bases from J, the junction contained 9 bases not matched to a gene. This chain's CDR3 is CASSPLTGGITEAFF. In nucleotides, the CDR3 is TGTGCCAGCAGTCCGTTGACAGGGGGTATTACTGAAGCTTTCTTT.

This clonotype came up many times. This CDR3 reads CASSYSPSSYNEQFF. The CDR3 nucleotides read TGTGCCAGCAGTTACTCACCTAGCTCCTACAATGAGCAGTTCTTC. The chain carries TRBV6-2 or TRBV6-3 and TRBJ2-1; no reliable D call. The V gene's germline CDR1 is MNHEY and CDR2 SVGEGT. The CDR3 length is 15 residues. Deletions cut 0 bases from V and 0 bases from J, with 6 bases between.

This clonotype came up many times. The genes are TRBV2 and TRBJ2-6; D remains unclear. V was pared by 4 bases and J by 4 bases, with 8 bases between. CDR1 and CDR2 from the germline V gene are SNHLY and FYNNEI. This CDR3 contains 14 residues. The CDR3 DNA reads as TGTGCCAGCAGTGCCCCCGGCGGGGCCAACGTCCTGACTTTC. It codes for CASSAPGGANVLTF. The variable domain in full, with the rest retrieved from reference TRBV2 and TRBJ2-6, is EPEVTQTPSHQVTQMGQEVILRCVPISNHLYFYWYRQILGQKVEFLVSFYNNEISEKSEIFDDQFSVERPDGSNFTLKIRSTKLEDSAMYFCASSAPGGANVLTFGAGSRLTVL.

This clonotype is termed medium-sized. The CDR3 DNA follows: TGTGCCAGCCGGGGCTCTGGGGCCAACGTCCTGACTTTC. Amino acids: CASRGSGANVLTF. The gene calls are TRBV6-5 and TRBJ2-6; a possible D gene is TRBD2 (5 bases). V gave up 8 bases and J gave up 0 bases, with 5 bases separating them. Germline V CDR1 and CDR2: MNHEY, SVGAGI. The CDR3 totals 13 residues.

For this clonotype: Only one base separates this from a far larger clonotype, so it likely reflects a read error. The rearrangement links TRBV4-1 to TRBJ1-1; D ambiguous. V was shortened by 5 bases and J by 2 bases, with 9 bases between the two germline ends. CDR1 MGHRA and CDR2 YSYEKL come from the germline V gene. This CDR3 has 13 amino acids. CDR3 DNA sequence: TGCGCCAGCAGCTGTGGTGGAAACACTGAAGCTTTCTTT. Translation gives CASSCGGNTEAFF.

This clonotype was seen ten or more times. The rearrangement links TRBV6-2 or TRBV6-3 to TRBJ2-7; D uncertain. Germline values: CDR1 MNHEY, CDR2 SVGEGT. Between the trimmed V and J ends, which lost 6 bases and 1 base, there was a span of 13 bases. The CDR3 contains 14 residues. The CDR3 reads CASRGSRSSYEQYF. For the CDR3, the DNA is TGTGCCAGCAGGGGCAGTCGTAGTTCCTACGAGCAGTACTTC.

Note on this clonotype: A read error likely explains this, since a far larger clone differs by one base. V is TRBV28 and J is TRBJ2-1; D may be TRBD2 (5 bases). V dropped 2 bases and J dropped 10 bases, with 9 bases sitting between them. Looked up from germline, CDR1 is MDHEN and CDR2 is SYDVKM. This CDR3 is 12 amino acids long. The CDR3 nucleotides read TGTGCCAGCAGTTTAGTAGGCGGGGAGCAGTTCTTC. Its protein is CASSLVGGEQFF.

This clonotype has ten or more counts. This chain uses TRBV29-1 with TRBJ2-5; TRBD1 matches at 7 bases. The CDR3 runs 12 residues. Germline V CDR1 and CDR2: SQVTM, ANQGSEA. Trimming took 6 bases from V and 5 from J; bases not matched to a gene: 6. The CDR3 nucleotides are TGCAGCGTCCAGGGGGTGGGGGAGACCCAGTACTTC. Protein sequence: CSVQGVGETQYF.

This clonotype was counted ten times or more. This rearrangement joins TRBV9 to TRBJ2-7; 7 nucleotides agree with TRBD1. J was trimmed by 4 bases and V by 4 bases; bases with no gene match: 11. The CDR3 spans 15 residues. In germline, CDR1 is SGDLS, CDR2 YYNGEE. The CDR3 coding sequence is TGTGCCAGCAGCTTTGACAGGGAACCAGGGTACGAGCAGTACTTC. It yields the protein CASSFDREPGYEQYF.

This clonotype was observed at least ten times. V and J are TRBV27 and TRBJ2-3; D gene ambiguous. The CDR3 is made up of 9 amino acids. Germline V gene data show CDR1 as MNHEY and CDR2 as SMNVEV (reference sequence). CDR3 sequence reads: CVVTDTQYF. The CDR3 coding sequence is TGTGTCGTAACAGATACGCAGTATTTT.

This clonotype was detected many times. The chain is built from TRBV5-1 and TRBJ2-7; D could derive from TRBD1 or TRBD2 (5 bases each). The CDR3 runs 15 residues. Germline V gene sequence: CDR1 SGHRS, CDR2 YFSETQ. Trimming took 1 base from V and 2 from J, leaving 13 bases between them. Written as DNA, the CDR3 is TGCGCCAGCAGCTTGACGGGGCCCGGCCCCTACGAGCAGTACTTC. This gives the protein CASSLTGPGPYEQYF.

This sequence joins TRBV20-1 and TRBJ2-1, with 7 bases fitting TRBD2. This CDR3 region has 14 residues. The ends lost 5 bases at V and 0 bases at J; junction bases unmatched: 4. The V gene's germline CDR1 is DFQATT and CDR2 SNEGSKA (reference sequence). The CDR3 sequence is CSALGLFSYNEQFF. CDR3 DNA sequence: TGCAGTGCTCTGGGACTATTCTCCTACAATGAGCAGTTCTTC.

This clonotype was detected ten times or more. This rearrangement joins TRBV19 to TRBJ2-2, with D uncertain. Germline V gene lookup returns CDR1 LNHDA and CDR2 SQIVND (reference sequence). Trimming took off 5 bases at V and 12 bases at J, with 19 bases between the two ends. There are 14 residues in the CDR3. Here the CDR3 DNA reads TGTGCCAGTAGTTGGGCAGAGACTGACGGAAAGCTGTTTTTT. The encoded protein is CASSWAETDGKLFF.

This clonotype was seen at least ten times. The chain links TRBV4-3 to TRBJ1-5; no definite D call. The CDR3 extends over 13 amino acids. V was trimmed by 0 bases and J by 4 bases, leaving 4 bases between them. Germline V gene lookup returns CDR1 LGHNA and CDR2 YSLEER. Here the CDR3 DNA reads TGCGCCAGCAGCCAAGAGAGAAATCAGCCCCAGCATTTT. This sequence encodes CASSQERNQPQHF.